The 19 T cell receptor beta chains listed next were all sequenced from one sample in a study of CD8+ T cells in alopecia areata (dated by TCRdb to between 2018 and 2020). Reading the label with the study, this specimen's time point is: 4 weeks on oral tofacitinib. According to the study, the label for this sample's treatment or condition signals: oral pan-JAK inhibitor, 5-10 mg twice daily. The library was built by means of the immunoSEQ multiplex PCR assay. For TCR sequencing, RNA was extracted from every sample and reverse transcribed into cDNA to serve as template. TCRdb took this table from immuneACCESS and kept in-frame rearrangements with V and J called. Such tables lack part of the clones; where checked against another copy, unresolved V genes explain under half of the gap, and the rest is unexplained. For this sample the table gives about 74,000 clones, of which 25% to 30% were detected only once. Together, the top ten hold around 14% of the sample.

Sequencing was performed on CD8+ T cells sorted from blood, taken at week 4, from a patient treated with tofacitinib. These receptors came from a human donor with alopecia areata.

This chain links TRBV7-9 with TRBJ2-5; 7 nucleotides align to TRBD1. The CDR3 is 13 amino acids. Per germline, CDR1 SEHNR and CDR2 FQNEAQ (reference sequence). J gave up 5 bases and V 4 bases, and 4 bases lay outside the gene matches. This CDR3 reads CASSSQGWETQYF. Here the CDR3 DNA reads TGTGCCAGCAGCTCACAGGGGTGGGAGACCCAGTACTTC.

This chain uses TRBV7-9 with TRBJ2-1, with 9 nucleotides matching TRBD2. Germline assignment: CDR1 SEHNR and CDR2 FQNEAQ (reference sequence). V trimming: 7 bases; J trimming: 7 bases; junction bases outside the gene matches: 17. This CDR3 region has 17 residues. The CDR3 DNA follows: TGTGCCAGCACCACTACGGGGGCTCGCGGGAGGGGAAATGAGCAGTTCTTC. Translation: CASTTTGARGRGNEQFF.

This clone was seen a few times. The chain uses TRBV29-1 and TRBJ2-2; D gene ambiguous. This CDR3 is built from 13 residues. Germline CDR1 reads SQVTM; CDR2 reads ANQGSEA. The germline V and J ends were trimmed by 6 bases and 0 bases, with 8 bases remaining between them. Written as DNA, the CDR3 is TGCAGCGTCGTCCCTGCGAACACCGGGGAGCTGTTTTTT. Translated: CSVVPANTGELFF.

The chain joins TRBV29-1 to TRBJ2-2, with 7 nucleotides matching TRBD1. Germline loops: CDR1 SQVTM, CDR2 ANQGSEA. The V and J ends lost 7 bases and 7 bases, in that order; junction bases with no gene match: 12. This CDR3 comprises 14 residues. The CDR3 spells CSAQPTGKVGELFF. In DNA, the CDR3 is TGCAGCGCTCAACCGACAGGGAAGGTCGGGGAGCTGTTTTTT.

This clone showed up just a few times. The chain links TRBV18 to TRBJ2-3; no clear D gene. This CDR3 spans 16 amino acids. Per germline, CDR1 KGHSH and CDR2 LQKENI. Trimming cost V 2 bases and J 2 bases, with 14 bases left between them. Here the CDR3 DNA reads TGTGCCAGCTCACCATCCACTGCAGGCGACACAGATACGCAGTATTTT. Its translation is CASSPSTAGDTDTQYF. Combining the CDR3 with reference TRBV18 and TRBJ2-3 gives the whole variable domain NAGVMQNPRHLVRRRGQEARLRCSPMKGHSHVYWYRQLPEEGLKFMVYLQKENIIDESGMPKERFSAEFPKEGPSILRIQQVVRGDSAAYFCASSPSTAGDTDTQYFGPGTRLTVL.

The chain combines TRBV2 with TRBJ2-3; 7 positions match TRBD2. Germline V CDR1 and CDR2: SNHLY, FYNNEI. The CDR3 consists of 19 residues. V was clipped by 0 bases and J by 2 bases; unmatched bases: 14. The CDR3 is CASSEALRASGESTDTQYF. For the CDR3, the DNA is TGTGCCAGCAGTGAAGCGCTTCGGGCTAGCGGCGAGTCCACAGATACGCAGTATTTT.

The rearrangement joins TRBV29-1 to TRBJ2-7, with TRBD1 identical over 7 bases. J gave up 3 bases and V 5 bases, and 4 bases lay outside the gene matches. This CDR3 is built from 12 residues. The germline gives CDR1 SQVTM, CDR2 ANQGSEA. CDR3 nucleotides: TGCAGCGTTCGACAGGGAAACTACGAGCAGTACTTC. As protein: CSVRQGNYEQYF.

This rearrangement joins TRBV6-5 to TRBJ1-5; perhaps TRBD1 as D (6 bases). CDR1 is MNHEY and CDR2 is SVGAGI in the germline V gene. The CDR3 runs to 14 residues. V dropped 2 bases and J dropped 4 bases, with 9 bases sitting between them. DNA of the CDR3: TGTGCCAGCAGTTACGGGGGACATAATCAGCCCCAGCATTTT. Encoded protein: CASSYGGHNQPQHF.

The V gene is TRBV5-1, the J gene TRBJ2-7; no clear D. This CDR3 has 15 amino acids. CDR1 and CDR2 (germline): SGHRS, YFSETQ. V lost 0 bases to trimming and J lost 4 bases, with 14 bases between them. The CDR3 DNA follows: TGCGCCAGCAGCTTGGCAGGTGGGATTGGTTACGAGCAGTACTTC. It yields the protein CASSLAGGIGYEQYF.

This clone showed up just a few times. The CDR3 protein is CASSLVRLAKETQYF. CDR3 coding DNA: TGTGCCAGCAGCTTGGTAAGACTAGCGAAGGAGACCCAGTACTTC. The chain couples TRBV5-6 to TRBJ2-5; 8 positions agree with TRBD2. The V segment lost 0 bases and the J segment 5 bases; nucleotides outside the gene matches: 6. CDR1 and CDR2 (germline): SGHDT, YYEEEE. This CDR3 spans 15 amino acids.

This clone was seen only a few times. V and J are TRBV5-1 and TRBJ2-3, with 11 bases identical to TRBD2. Germline V lookup: CDR1 SGHRS, CDR2 YFSETQ. Unmatched junction bases numbered 2, after V lost 1 base and J lost 4 bases. The length of the CDR3 is 15 residues. The CDR3 DNA follows: TGCGCCAGCAGCTTGTATAGCGGGAGGGCAGATACGCAGTATTTT. Translation gives CASSLYSGRADTQYF.

V usage is TRBV29-1 and J usage is TRBJ2-1; D is uncertain. The CDR3 covers 10 residues. Trimming pared 6 bases from V and 5 bases from J, leaving 5 bases between. CDR1 SQVTM and CDR2 ANQGSEA come from the germline V gene. In nucleotides, the CDR3 is TGCAGCGTCGGAGACAATGAGCAGTTCTTC. This codes for CSVGDNEQFF.

The V call is TRBV7-2, the J call TRBJ2-7; maybe TRBD2 (5 bases). The CDR3 covers 14 residues. Germline V lookup: CDR1 SGHTA, CDR2 FQGNSA. Trimming left V 4 bases short and J 3 bases short, with 13 bases between. The CDR3 nucleotides are TGTGCCAGCAGCTCCGCAGCAGCGGTCTACGAGCAGTACTTC. It is translated as CASSSAAAVYEQYF.

The rearrangement links TRBV29-1 to TRBJ1-2, with D unclear. The CDR3 extends over 10 amino acids. V lost 4 bases, J lost 6 bases, and 6 bases lay in between. CDR1 and CDR2 from the germline V gene are SQVTM and ANQGSEA. CDR3 region: CSVGLDGYTF. The CDR3 region has the DNA TGCAGCGTTGGGCTCGATGGCTACACCTTC.

The chain carries TRBV29-1 and TRBJ2-7, with D perhaps TRBD1 (5 bases). There are 13 residues in the CDR3. Germline lookup yields CDR1 SQVTM and CDR2 ANQGSEA. V lost 2 bases, J lost 5 bases, and 13 bases lay in between. CDR3 nucleotides: TGCAGCGTTGAAACCAGGGTACCGAACGAGCAGTACTTC. It codes for CSVETRVPNEQYF.

CDR3 loop: CASSLGLGAYEQYF. The DNA of the CDR3 is TGTGCCAGCAGTTTAGGGCTCGGGGCATACGAGCAGTACTTC. V is TRBV27 and J is TRBJ2-7; D is perhaps TRBD1 or TRBD2 (5 bases each). Trimming pared 2 bases from V and 4 bases from J, leaving 12 bases between. CDR1 and CDR2 from the germline V gene are MNHEY and SMNVEV (reference sequence). The CDR3 extends over 14 amino acids.

The V and J genes are TRBV7-2 and TRBJ1-5; 8 nucleotides line up with TRBD1. Germline CDR1 and CDR2: SGHTA and FQGNSA. Trimming at V came to 5 bases and at J to 5 bases, leaving 8 bases not matched to a gene. CDR3 length equals 15 residues. In DNA, the CDR3 is TGTGCCAGCAGCACCTCAGGGGGCTGGGATCAGCCCCAGCATTTT. It is translated as CASSTSGGWDQPQHF.

The chain links TRBV29-1 to TRBJ1-2; TRBD1 might be the D (6 bases). From germline, CDR1 is SQVTM and CDR2 ANQGSEA. V dropped 6 bases and J dropped 5 bases, with 16 bases sitting between them. The CDR3 contains 13 residues. The CDR3 nucleotides read TGCAGCGTACCCCGACAGGATCGATATGGCTACACCTTC. Encoded protein: CSVPRQDRYGYTF.

The rearrangement uses TRBV29-1 and TRBJ1-2, with 10 bases fitting TRBD1. The CDR3 runs to 13 residues. Germline CDR1 SQVTM, CDR2 ANQGSEA. J gave up 4 bases and V 7 bases, and 6 bases lay outside the gene matches. DNA for the CDR3: TGCAGCGCCCCTGGACAGGGGGGCTATGGCTACACCTTC. This gives the protein CSAPGQGGYGYTF.